The 29 T cell receptor beta chains below all came from one sample that was sequenced in a study of radiotherapy plus CTLA-4 blockade in lung cancer. Sequenced by immunoSEQ multiplex PCR; TCRdb stores in-frame clones only, minus some. The table has around 56,000 clones, around 79% seen once; the top ten hold roughly 15%. The material sequenced was peripheral blood, taken from a patient treated with radiotherapy plus ipilimumab. The source is a human donor with non-small cell lung cancer who had a complete response to radiotherapy plus ipilimumab.

The V gene is TRBV27, the J gene TRBJ2-6; TRBD1 agrees at 9 bases. Trimming at V came to 5 bases and at J to 2 bases, leaving 7 bases not matched to a gene. This CDR3 contains 17 residues. From germline, CDR1 is MNHEY and CDR2 SMNVEV (reference sequence). Here the CDR3 DNA reads TGTGCCAGCAGTCCGGACTGGACAGGGGCTGGGGCCAACGTCCTGACTTTC. Its translation is CASSPDWTGAGANVLTF.

This chain uses TRBV6-1 with TRBJ2-3, with TRBD2 matching 9 bases. This CDR3 spans 15 amino acids. Germline V gene lookup returns CDR1 MNHNS and CDR2 SASEGT. The junction had 9 bases not matched to a gene; V was cut back by 7 bases and J by 4 bases. In DNA, the CDR3 is TGTGCCAGCATTAATGGCGGGAGGGCCTCAGATACGCAGTATTTT. Residues: CASINGGRASDTQYF.

The chain employs TRBV7-2 and TRBJ1-1, with D possibly TRBD1 on 6 matching bases. CDR1 and CDR2 from the germline V gene are SGHTA and FQGNSA. The CDR3 contains 14 residues. V lost 4 bases, J lost 0 bases, and 9 bases lay in between. The CDR3 DNA is TGTGCCAGCAGCTCCGGACAGATGAACACTGAAGCTTTCTTT. Translation gives CASSSGQMNTEAFF.

The rearrangement links TRBV5-1 to TRBJ2-3; 8 bases agree with TRBD2. CDR3 length equals 16 residues. Germline values: CDR1 SGHRS, CDR2 YFSETQ. Trimming took 6 bases from V and 0 from J; bases not matched to a gene: 9. The CDR3 loop is CASTQSSGRSTDTQYF. The CDR3 region has the DNA TGCGCCAGCACCCAGTCTAGCGGGCGTAGCACAGATACGCAGTATTTT.

There are a few counts of this clone. The chain has TRBV5-6 and TRBJ1-3; D gene unclear. Germline lookup yields CDR1 SGHDT and CDR2 YYEEEE. The CDR3 has 15 amino acids. Trimming cost V 2 bases and J 0 bases, with 9 bases left between them. The chain's CDR3 is CASSFRHPSGNTIYF. In DNA, the CDR3 is TGTGCCAGCAGCTTTAGACATCCCTCTGGAAACACCATATATTTT.

The chain combines TRBV11-2 with TRBJ2-5; 7 bases match TRBD1. This CDR3 contains 16 residues. Germline CDR1 SGHAT, CDR2 FQNNGV. V was clipped by 1 base and J by 5 bases; unmatched bases: 10. The CDR3 coding sequence is TGTGCCAGCAGCTTAGGAACAGGGGCTCTCGGGGAGACCCAGTACTTC. Amino acids: CASSLGTGALGETQYF.

The chain is built from TRBV6-1 and TRBJ2-1; 9 bases match TRBD2. V trimming: 4 bases; J trimming: 10 bases; junction bases outside the gene matches: 8. The CDR3 length is 14 residues. Per the germline V gene, CDR1 is MNHNS and CDR2 is SASEGT. This chain's CDR3 is CASSGGGAWEEQFF. CDR3 coding DNA: TGTGCCAGCAGTGGCGGGGGGGCCTGGGAGGAGCAGTTCTTC.

Only a few counts were recorded for this clone. This chain uses TRBV6-5 with TRBJ1-6; D not certain. This CDR3 is 13 amino acids long. V was clipped by 5 bases and J by 1 base, with 3 bases between them. The germline V gene encodes CDR1 MNHEY and CDR2 SVGAGI. The CDR3 region is CASSRSYNSPLHF. The CDR3, as DNA: TGTGCCAGCAGTCGGTCCTATAATTCACCCCTCCACTTT.

J is TRBJ1-1 and V is TRBV5-1; D gene uncertain. In germline, CDR1 is SGHRS, CDR2 YFSETQ. CDR3 length equals 13 residues. V was cut by 0 bases and J by 5 bases, with 8 bases left in between. CDR3 sequence: CASSLAEGTEAFF. The CDR3 DNA reads TGCGCCAGCAGCTTGGCGGAGGGAACTGAAGCTTTCTTT.

The genes are TRBV11-2 and TRBJ2-1; D is unresolved. Trimming took 5 bases from V and 7 from J, leaving 18 bases between them. CDR1 SGHAT and CDR2 FQNNGV come from the germline V gene. The CDR3 totals 15 residues. The CDR3 DNA reads TGTGCCAGCAGCCCCCGGCTGAGCCCTAGAAATGAGCAGTTCTTC. It encodes CASSPRLSPRNEQFF.

The CDR3 here is CASSLGGYGYGYTF. As DNA, the CDR3 is TGTGCCAGCAGTTTGGGGGGGTATGGCTATGGCTACACCTTC. The chain is built from TRBV27 and TRBJ1-2; possibly TRBD1 for D (5 bases). The CDR3 is made up of 14 amino acids. Germline V CDR1 and CDR2: MNHEY, SMNVEV (reference sequence). Trimming took 3 bases from V and 4 from J, leaving 12 bases between them.

This sequence joins TRBV27 and TRBJ1-5, with a possible D match to TRBD1 (5 bases). The CDR3 is made up of 14 amino acids. V was cut by 5 bases and J by 0 bases, with 8 bases left in between. Germline V CDR1 and CDR2: MNHEY, SMNVEV (reference sequence). CDR3 in DNA: TGTGCCAGCAGTCTCGGGGGTAGCAATCAGCCCCAGCATTTT. As protein: CASSLGGSNQPQHF.

The V gene is TRBV9, the J gene TRBJ1-2; possibly TRBD1 for D (6 bases). This CDR3 has 15 amino acids. From germline, CDR1 is SGDLS and CDR2 YYNGEE. Trimming removed 3 bases at V and 4 bases at J, with 16 bases between. The CDR3 coding sequence is TGTGCCAGCAGCGGGGGGCCTGGACAAATCTATGGCTACACCTTC. Protein product: CASSGGPGQIYGYTF.

The chain carries TRBV18 and TRBJ2-2, with TRBD1 as a possible D gene (6 bases). Germline CDR1 KGHSH, CDR2 LQKENI. V lost 6 bases and J lost 6, with 20 bases in between. There are 16 residues in the CDR3. CDR3 loop: CASSRTAQNGAGELFF. In DNA, the CDR3 is TGTGCCAGCTCGCGGACAGCCCAAAACGGGGCCGGGGAGCTGTTTTTT.

V and J are TRBV4-2 and TRBJ1-4; D gene uncertain. V dropped 3 bases and J dropped 0 bases, with 5 bases sitting between them. Germline V gives CDR1 LGHNA, CDR2 YNFKEQ. The CDR3 spans 14 residues. The CDR3 is CASSQQTTNEKLFF. The CDR3 nucleotides read TGTGCCAGCAGCCAGCAGACAACTAATGAAAAACTGTTTTTT.

This clone was detected a few times. The chain has TRBV4-1 and TRBJ1-1; D remains unclear. Germline lookup yields CDR1 MGHRA and CDR2 YSYEKL. The CDR3 totals 15 residues. Trimming stripped 4 bases from V and 3 bases from J, with 15 bases between. The DNA for the CDR3 is TGCGCCAGCAGCCCATCGGAGGGAATATACACTGAAGCTTTCTTT. This gives the protein CASSPSEGIYTEAFF.

The chain combines TRBV28 with TRBJ2-5, with TRBD2 matching 12 bases. V lost 8 bases to trimming and J lost 4 bases; unmatched junction nucleotides: 8. Germline V gene lookup returns CDR1 MDHEN and CDR2 SYDVKM. The CDR3 runs 15 residues. CDR3 sequence: CASGRLAGVRETQYF. The CDR3, as DNA: TGTGCCAGCGGACGACTAGCGGGAGTACGAGAGACCCAGTACTTC.

The J gene is TRBJ1-1, the V gene TRBV5-1, with 9 bases lining up with TRBD1. The V gene's germline CDR1 is SGHRS and CDR2 YFSETQ. The CDR3 contains 14 residues. J gave up 4 bases and V 4 bases, and 5 bases lay outside the gene matches. CDR3 sequence reads: CASSKTGQGTEAFF. CDR3 in DNA: TGCGCCAGCAGCAAGACGGGACAGGGCACTGAAGCTTTCTTT. Complete variable domain (other parts from reference TRBV5-1 and TRBJ1-1): KAGVTQTPRYLIKTRGQQVTLSCSPISGHRSVSWYQQTPGQGLQFLFEYFSETQRNKGNFPGRFSGRQFSNSRSEMNVSTLELGDSALYLCASSKTGQGTEAFFGQGTRLTVV.

The chain employs TRBV7-2 and TRBJ1-2, with D possibly matching TRBD1 (5 bases). V lost 5 bases and J 4 bases, leaving 17 bases between the germline ends. The germline gives CDR1 SGHTA, CDR2 FQGNSA. The CDR3 is 15 residues long. CDR3 sequence (DNA): TGTGCCAGCAGCGTGGTTCAGGGAGGTGGCTATGGCTACACCTTC. Protein product: CASSVVQGGGYGYTF.

This clone rates as medium-sized. The V and J genes are TRBV6-1 and TRBJ1-3, with D maybe TRBD1 (5 bases). Trimming took off 4 bases at V and 5 bases at J, with 21 bases between the two ends. This CDR3 is built from 17 residues. Germline-derived CDR1 and CDR2 are MNHNS and SASEGT. The CDR3 is CASSAGDSPGKRNTIYF. CDR3 sequence (DNA): TGTGCCAGCAGTGCCGGGGACTCTCCCGGTAAGAGAAACACCATATATTTT.

The rearrangement uses TRBV4-2 and TRBJ2-7, with unresolved D. V shed 2 bases and J shed 3 bases, with 14 bases lying between them. The germline CDR1 and CDR2 sequences are LGHNA and YNFKEQ. The CDR3 extends over 15 amino acids. The CDR3 sequence: CASSQQPQTGYEQYF. CDR3 nucleotide sequence: TGTGCCAGCAGCCAACAACCCCAAACCGGCTACGAGCAGTACTTC.

The rearrangement joins TRBV7-2 to TRBJ2-1; D may be TRBD2 (6 bases). Trimming shortened V by 5 bases and J by 0 bases, and 11 bases separated the two germline ends. This CDR3 has 15 amino acids. Germline assignment: CDR1 SGHTA and CDR2 FQGNSA. CDR3 DNA sequence: TGTGCCAGCAGCGGGACTTTAAGCTCCTACAATGAGCAGTTCTTC. The encoded protein is CASSGTLSSYNEQFF.

The chain couples TRBV4-1 to TRBJ2-7, with 12 bases fitting TRBD2. The CDR3 sequence is 16 residues long. Germline V gene lookup returns CDR1 MGHRA and CDR2 YSYEKL. V lost 0 bases and J lost 8; bases outside the gene matches: 8. The chain's CDR3 is CASSQDRLAGDGKQYF. The CDR3 DNA sequence: TGCGCCAGCAGCCAAGACCGACTAGCGGGGGATGGGAAGCAGTACTTC.

The chain joins TRBV11-2 to TRBJ2-1, with unresolved D. Looked up from germline, CDR1 is SGHAT and CDR2 is FQNNGV. V was cut by 6 bases and J by 7 bases, with 7 bases left in between. The CDR3 is 11 amino acids. CDR3 sequence: CASRVTNEQFF. DNA for the CDR3: TGTGCCAGCAGGGTGACTAATGAGCAGTTCTTC. Using reference TRBV11-2 and TRBJ2-1 for the parts outside the CDR3, the full variable domain is EAGVAQSPRYKIIEKRQSVAFWCNPISGHATLYWYQQILGQGPKLLIQFQNNGVVDDSQLPKDRFSAERLKGVDSTLKIQPAKLEDSAVYLCASRVTNEQFFGPGTRLTVL.

The chain combines TRBV18 with TRBJ1-1, with D unclear. Deletions cut 6 bases from V and 8 bases from J, with 22 bases between. Germline values: CDR1 KGHSH, CDR2 LQKENI. This CDR3 is 15 amino acids long. DNA of the CDR3: TGTGCCAGCTCCTTCTCCACGTCGGGGTCCTCCGAAGCTTTCTTT. Translated: CASSFSTSGSSEAFF.

The chain combines TRBV11-2 with TRBJ1-1, with D possibly being TRBD1 (5 bases). Per germline, CDR1 SGHAT and CDR2 FQNNGV. The CDR3 has 13 residues. V lost 3 bases, J lost 5 bases, and 10 bases lay in between. In nucleotides, the CDR3 is TGTGCCAGCAGCTTGCGGGACGTTACTGAAGCTTTCTTT. Its translation is CASSLRDVTEAFF.

This clone was counted between two and nine times. The chain combines TRBV10-3 with TRBJ2-6, with D possibly being TRBD1 (5 bases). Germline CDR1 reads ENHRY; CDR2 reads SYGVKD. There are 15 residues in the CDR3. Deletions cut 2 bases from V and 3 bases from J, with 8 bases between. DNA for the CDR3: TGTGCCATCAGTGAGACAGGTGGTGGGGCCAACGTCCTGACTTTC. Amino acids: CAISETGGGANVLTF.

The chain has TRBV10-3 and TRBJ1-2; 8 nucleotides match TRBD1. This CDR3 is 13 amino acids long. Germline V CDR1 and CDR2: ENHRY, SYGVKD. J was trimmed by 3 bases and V by 6 bases; bases with no gene match: 3. The CDR3 nucleotides read TGTGCCATCAGAGCAGGGGGCCACTATGGCTACACCTTC. It codes for CAIRAGGHYGYTF.

The chain links TRBV18 to TRBJ1-1, with D unclear. CDR3 size: 12 residues. Germline CDR1 KGHSH, CDR2 LQKENI. V shed 6 bases and J shed 7 bases, with 12 bases lying between them. CDR3 protein: CASSLRIGEAFF. The CDR3 DNA reads TGTGCCAGCTCGCTGCGAATCGGTGAAGCTTTCTTT.